This T cell receptor (beta chain) was documented in a study of T cells in Graves' hyperthyroidism and ophthalmopathy. As concerns this clonotype: What it binds is unknown.

Germline V CDR1 and CDR2: LGHDT, YNNKEL (reference sequence). V shed 5 bases and J shed 7 bases, with 15 bases lying between them. The CDR3 is 14 residues long. Findings and caveats of the study: Blood held most thyroid clonotypes expanded above 0.001 frequency.

Patients having uncontrolled infection, another autoimmune disease, pregnancy or lactation were not included. Regions amplified from RNA transcripts were the TCR beta CDR3 regions. The TCR CDR3 first-round RT-PCR relied on the HTBI primer set. TCRdb reprocessed the multiplex PCR reads via MiXCR and lists one record per CDR3 protein. This table has more than 500,000 distinct CDR3 sequences, around 13% appearing once. This TCR came from a woman in her forties with Graves' hyperthyroidism. The chain combines TRBV3-1 with TRBJ2-4, with D perhaps assigned TRBD1 or TRBD2 (6 bases each). Sequences were obtained from blood. CDR3: CASSRRGERNIQYF. The CDR3 DNA is TGTGCCAGCAGCAGAAGGGGGGAGCGGAACATTCAGTACTTC.